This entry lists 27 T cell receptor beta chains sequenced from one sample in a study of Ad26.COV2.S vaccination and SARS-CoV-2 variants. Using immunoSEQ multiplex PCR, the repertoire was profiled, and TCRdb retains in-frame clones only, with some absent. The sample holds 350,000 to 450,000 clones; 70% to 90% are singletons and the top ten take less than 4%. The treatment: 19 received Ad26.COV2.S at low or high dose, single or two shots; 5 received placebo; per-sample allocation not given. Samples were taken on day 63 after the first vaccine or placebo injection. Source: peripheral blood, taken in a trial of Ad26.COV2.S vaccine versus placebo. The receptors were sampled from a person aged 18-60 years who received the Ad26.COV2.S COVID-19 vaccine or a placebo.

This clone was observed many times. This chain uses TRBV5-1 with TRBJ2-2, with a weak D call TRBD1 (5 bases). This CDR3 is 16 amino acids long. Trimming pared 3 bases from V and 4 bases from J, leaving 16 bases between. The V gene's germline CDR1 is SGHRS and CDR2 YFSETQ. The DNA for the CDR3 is TGCGCCAGCAGCTCTTTCGGCCCAGGGATCACCGGGGAGCTGTTTTTT. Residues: CASSSFGPGITGELFF.

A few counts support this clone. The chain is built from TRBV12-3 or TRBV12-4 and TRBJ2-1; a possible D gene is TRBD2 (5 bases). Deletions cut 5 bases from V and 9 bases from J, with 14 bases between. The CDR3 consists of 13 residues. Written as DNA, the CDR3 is TGTGCCAGCAGTCAGGACTTACAAACTGAGCAGTTCTTC. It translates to CASSQDLQTEQFF.

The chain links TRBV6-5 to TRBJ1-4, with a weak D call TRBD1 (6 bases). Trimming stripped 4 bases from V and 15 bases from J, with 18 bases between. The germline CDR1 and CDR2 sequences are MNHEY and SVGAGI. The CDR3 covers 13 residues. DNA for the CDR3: TGTGCCAGCAGTTCACCGGGAGGGGGAGGGGTGTTTTTT. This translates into CASSSPGGGGVFF.

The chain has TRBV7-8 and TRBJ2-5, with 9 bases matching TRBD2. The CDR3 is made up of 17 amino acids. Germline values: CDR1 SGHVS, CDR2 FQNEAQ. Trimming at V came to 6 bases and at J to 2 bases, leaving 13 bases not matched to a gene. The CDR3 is CASSTPGRGGRQETQYF. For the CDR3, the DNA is TGTGCCAGCAGTACCCCTGGGCGGGGGGGCCGTCAAGAGACCCAGTACTTC.

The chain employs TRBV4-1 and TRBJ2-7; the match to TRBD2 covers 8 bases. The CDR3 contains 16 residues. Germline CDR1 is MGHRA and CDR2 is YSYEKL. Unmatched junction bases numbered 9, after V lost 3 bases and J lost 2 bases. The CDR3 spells CASSQVGGRTPYEQYF. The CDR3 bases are TGCGCCAGCAGCCAGGTTGGCGGGAGGACACCCTACGAGCAGTACTTC.

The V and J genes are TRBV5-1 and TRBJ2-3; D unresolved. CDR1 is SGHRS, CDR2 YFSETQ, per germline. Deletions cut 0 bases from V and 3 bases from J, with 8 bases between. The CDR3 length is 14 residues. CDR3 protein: CASSLDYTTDTQYF. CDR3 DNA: TGCGCCAGCAGCTTGGACTACACTACAGATACGCAGTATTTT.

CDR3 sequence: CASTPGGGVTEAFF. DNA for the CDR3: TGTGCCAGCACCCCGGGGGGCGGGGTCACTGAAGCTTTCTTT. The V gene is TRBV28, the J gene TRBJ1-1, with D maybe TRBD1 (6 bases). This CDR3 comprises 14 residues. Germline CDR1 and CDR2: MDHEN and SYDVKM. With 7 bases removed from V and 4 bases from J, the gap between germline ends came to 16 bases.

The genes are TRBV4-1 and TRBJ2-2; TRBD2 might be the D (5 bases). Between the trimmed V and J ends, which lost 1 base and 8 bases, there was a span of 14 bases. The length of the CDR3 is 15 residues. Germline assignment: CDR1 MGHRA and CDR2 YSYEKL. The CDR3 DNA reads TGCGCCAGCAGCCAAGTCAGTCCGGGCGGGGGGGAGCTGTTTTTT. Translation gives CASSQVSPGGGELFF.

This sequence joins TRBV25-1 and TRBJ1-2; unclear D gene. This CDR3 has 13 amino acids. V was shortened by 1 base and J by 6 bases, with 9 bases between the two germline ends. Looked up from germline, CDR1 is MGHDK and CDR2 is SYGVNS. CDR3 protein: CASSEFGKDGYTF. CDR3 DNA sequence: TGTGCCAGCAGTGAATTCGGCAAGGATGGCTACACCTTC.

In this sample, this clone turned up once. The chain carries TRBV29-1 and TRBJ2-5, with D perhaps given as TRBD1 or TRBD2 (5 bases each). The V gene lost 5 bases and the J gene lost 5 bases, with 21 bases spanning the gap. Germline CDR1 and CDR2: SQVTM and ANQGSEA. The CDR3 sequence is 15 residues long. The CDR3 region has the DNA TGCAGCGTTTACAAACCGGGGCCGGGGCGGGAGACCCAGTACTTC. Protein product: CSVYKPGPGRETQYF.

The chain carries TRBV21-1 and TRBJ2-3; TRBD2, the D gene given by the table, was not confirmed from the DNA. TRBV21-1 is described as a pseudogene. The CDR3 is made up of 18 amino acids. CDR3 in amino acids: CASNPRGLAEGSTDTQYF. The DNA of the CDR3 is TGTGCCAGCAATCCGAGAGGGCTAGCTGAAGGTAGCACAGATACGCAGTATTTT.

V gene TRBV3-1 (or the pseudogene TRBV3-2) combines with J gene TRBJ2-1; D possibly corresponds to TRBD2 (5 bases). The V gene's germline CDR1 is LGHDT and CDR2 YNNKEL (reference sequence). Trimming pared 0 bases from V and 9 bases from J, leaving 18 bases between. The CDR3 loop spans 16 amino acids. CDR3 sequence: CASSQEALGYSGEQFF. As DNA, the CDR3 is TGTGCCAGCAGCCAAGAGGCACTAGGGTATTCCGGTGAGCAGTTCTTC.

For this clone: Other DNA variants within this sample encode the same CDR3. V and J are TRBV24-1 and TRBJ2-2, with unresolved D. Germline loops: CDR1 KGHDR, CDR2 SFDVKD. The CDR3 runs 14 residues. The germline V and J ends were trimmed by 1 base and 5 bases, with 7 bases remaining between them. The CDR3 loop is CATSDFWETGELFF. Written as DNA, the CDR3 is TGTGCCACCAGTGATTTCTGGGAAACCGGGGAGCTGTTTTTT.

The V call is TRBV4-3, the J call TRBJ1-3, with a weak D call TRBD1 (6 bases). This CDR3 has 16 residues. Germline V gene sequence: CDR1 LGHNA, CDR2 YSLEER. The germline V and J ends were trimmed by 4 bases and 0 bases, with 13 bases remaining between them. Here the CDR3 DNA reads TGCGCCAGCAGCCCCGGGGTGGGGGCCTCTGGAAACACCATATATTTT. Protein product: CASSPGVGASGNTIYF.

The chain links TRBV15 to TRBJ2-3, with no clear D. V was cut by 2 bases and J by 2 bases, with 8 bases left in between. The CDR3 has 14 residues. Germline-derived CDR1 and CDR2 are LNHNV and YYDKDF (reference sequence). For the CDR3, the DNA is TGTGCCACCAGCAGACATGTCAACACAGATACGCAGTATTTT. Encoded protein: CATSRHVNTDTQYF.

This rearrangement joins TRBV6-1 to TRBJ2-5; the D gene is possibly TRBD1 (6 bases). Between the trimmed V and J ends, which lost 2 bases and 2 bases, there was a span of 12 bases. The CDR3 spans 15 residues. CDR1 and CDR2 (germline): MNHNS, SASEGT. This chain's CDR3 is CASSEQGSHQETQYF. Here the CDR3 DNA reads TGTGCCAGCAGTGAACAGGGGAGTCATCAAGAGACCCAGTACTTC.

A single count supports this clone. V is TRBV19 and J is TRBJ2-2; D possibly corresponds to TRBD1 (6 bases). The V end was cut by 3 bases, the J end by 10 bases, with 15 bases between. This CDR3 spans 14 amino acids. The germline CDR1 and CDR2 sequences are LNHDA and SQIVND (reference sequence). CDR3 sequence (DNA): TGTGCCAGTAGTATTATTCTGACGGGACAGGAGCTGTTTTTT. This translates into CASSIILTGQELFF.

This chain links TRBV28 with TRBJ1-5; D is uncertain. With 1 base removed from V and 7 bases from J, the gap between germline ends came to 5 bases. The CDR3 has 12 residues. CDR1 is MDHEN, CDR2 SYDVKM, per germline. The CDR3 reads CASSLLVQPQHF. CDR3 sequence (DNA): TGTGCCAGCAGTTTATTGGTCCAGCCCCAGCATTTT.

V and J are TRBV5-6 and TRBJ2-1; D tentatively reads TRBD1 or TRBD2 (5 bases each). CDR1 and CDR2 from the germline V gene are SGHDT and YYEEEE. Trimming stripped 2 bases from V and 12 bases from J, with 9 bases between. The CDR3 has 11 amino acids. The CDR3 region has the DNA TGTGCCAGCAGCTTCCTTGGGACGCAGTTCTTC. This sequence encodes CASSFLGTQFF.

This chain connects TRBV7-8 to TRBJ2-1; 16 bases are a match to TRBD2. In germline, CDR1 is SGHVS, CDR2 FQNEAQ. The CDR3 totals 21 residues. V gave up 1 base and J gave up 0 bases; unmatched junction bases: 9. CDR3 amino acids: CASSLGPSGTSGGVSYNEQFF. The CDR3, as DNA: TGTGCCAGCAGCTTAGGTCCTTCCGGGACTAGCGGGGGGGTCTCCTACAATGAGCAGTTCTTC.

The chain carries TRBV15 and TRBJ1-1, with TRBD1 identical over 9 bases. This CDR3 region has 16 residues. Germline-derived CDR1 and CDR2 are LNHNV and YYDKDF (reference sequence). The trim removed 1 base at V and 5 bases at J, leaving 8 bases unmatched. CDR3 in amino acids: CATSRGPGQGMTEAFF. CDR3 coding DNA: TGTGCCACCAGCAGAGGACCTGGACAGGGGATGACTGAAGCTTTCTTT.

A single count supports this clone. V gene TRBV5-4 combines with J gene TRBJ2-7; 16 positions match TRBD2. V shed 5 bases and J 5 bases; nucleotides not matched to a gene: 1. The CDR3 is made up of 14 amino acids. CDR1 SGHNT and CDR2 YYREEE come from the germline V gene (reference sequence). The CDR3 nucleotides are TGTGCCAGCAGGGGACTAGCGGGAGGGGACGAGCAGTACTTC. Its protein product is CASRGLAGGDEQYF.

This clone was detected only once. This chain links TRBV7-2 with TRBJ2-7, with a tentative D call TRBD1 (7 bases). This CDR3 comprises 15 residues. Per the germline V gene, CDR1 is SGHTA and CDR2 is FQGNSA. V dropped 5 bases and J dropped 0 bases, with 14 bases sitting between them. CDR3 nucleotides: TGTGCCAGCAGCAGCAGACAGGGAGGCTCCTACGAGCAGTACTTC. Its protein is CASSSRQGGSYEQYF.

The CDR3 DNA sequence: TGTGCCAGCAGTTTAACACCCACCTACGAGCAGTACTTC. Its protein product is CASSLTPTYEQYF. This chain connects TRBV28 to TRBJ2-7; D unresolved. Looked up from germline, CDR1 is MDHEN and CDR2 is SYDVKM. The CDR3 sequence is 13 residues long. The ends were cut back, 2 bases at V and 2 bases at J, with 7 bases in the middle.

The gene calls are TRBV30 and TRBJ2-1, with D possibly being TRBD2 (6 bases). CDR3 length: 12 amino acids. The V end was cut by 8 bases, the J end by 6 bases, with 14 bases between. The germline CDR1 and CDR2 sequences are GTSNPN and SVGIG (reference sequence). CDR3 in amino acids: CALSRGSNEQFF. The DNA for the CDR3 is TGTGCCCTCTCCCGGGGGTCCAATGAGCAGTTCTTC.

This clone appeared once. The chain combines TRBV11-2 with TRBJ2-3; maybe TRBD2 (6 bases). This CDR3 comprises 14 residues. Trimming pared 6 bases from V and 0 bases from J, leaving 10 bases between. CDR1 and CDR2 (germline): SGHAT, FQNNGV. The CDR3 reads CASRGGVSTDTQYF. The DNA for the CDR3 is TGTGCCAGCAGAGGCGGGGTTAGCACAGATACGCAGTATTTT. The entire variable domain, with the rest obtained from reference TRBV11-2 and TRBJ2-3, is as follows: EAGVAQSPRYKIIEKRQSVAFWCNPISGHATLYWYQQILGQGPKLLIQFQNNGVVDDSQLPKDRFSAERLKGVDSTLKIQPAKLEDSAVYLCASRGGVSTDTQYFGPGTRLTVL.

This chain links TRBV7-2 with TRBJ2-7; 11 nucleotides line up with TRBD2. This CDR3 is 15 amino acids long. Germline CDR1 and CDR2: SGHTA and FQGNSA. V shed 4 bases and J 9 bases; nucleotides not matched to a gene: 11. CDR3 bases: TGTGCCAGCAGCTCCCGACTAGCGGGGACCAAAGGGCAGTACTTC. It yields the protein CASSSRLAGTKGQYF.